What follows describes a single T cell receptor beta chain. This clonotype was observed a single time. Which antigen it targets is not known. No per-base quality is available; no much larger clone lies one base away. The sample originates from a study of blood T cells in healthy people across ages (dated by TCRdb to 2014 to 2015). Regarding the study in general: Template switching captured roughly one uniquely barcoded TCR beta cDNA molecule per two T cells in model experiments. Using deep sequencing normalized with unique cDNA molecular identifiers, the study measured how TCR beta repertoire diversity changes with age. Donors were grouped into four age groups: young (average approximately 16 years), middle-aged (39), aged (around 62) and long-lived (around 80). To avoid experimental bias, donors of different ages were spread randomly across the sequencing lanes. The study analyzed two additional independent replicas of 1 million unique cDNA reads from the same blood draw for two donors, one aged 18 to 29 and one aged 80 or older. The research as a whole found: As age increased, observed TCR beta diversity per million T cells dropped in a roughly linear way, and a significant reduction was already evident by age 40. Compared with the aged group, the long-lived group had more naive CD4+ T cells, fewer expanded clones and increased TCR diversity, suggesting age selection. The CMV infection status of donors was not known, potentially confounding age-related changes in expanded clonotypes. Total diversity estimates from one million sequenced T cells were considered lower bounds and underestimates. A strong correlation was found between observed TCR beta diversity and the percentage of naive T cells measured by flow cytometry. Since profiling was done on bulk unsorted PBMCs, naive and antigen-experienced compartments could not be conclusively compared.

Libraries were built with 5' RACE. TCRdb lists the instrument as Illumina HiSeq 2500. A second PCR of about 6 to 11 cycles was performed with a sample-barcoded 5' primer and a J-beta primer mix. A template-switch 5' adaptor carrying 12 random nucleotides introduced a unique molecular identifier onto each TCR beta cDNA molecule. Each sample yielded at least 2.5 million CDR3-containing paired-end reads. First-strand cDNA synthesis was performed from all RNA using the Mint cDNA synthesis kit, with priming by a TRBC-specific oligonucleotide. Following uracil-DNA glycosylase treatment, a first 18-cycle PCR with universal primers M1SS and BC2_uni_R was performed on all cDNA. As for how the authors treated the data: Each sample was normalized by randomly selecting 1 million high-quality reads, each carrying a distinct molecular identifier. Instead of being binned into consensus sequences, reads with shared molecular identifiers were discarded. MiTCR, set to a Q25 quality threshold and the strictest error-elimination algorithm, was used for CDR3 identification, clonotype clustering and error correction. Lower-bound total TCR beta diversity was estimated with a nonparametric unseen species model using Euler transformation. TCRdb took the public reads, trimmed them with fastp at Q25, ran MiXCR for clone calling and kept in-frame beta chains. Identical CDR3 protein sequences are pooled into one entry, listed with their most common genes and DNA. Clone size and V and J calls follow TCRdb, not the original study. The sample table records 1 million or so distinct CDR3 sequences; around 43% of these occur just once. The top ten clones comprise 15% to 20% of the sample.

The CDR3 has 15 amino acids, counting the end cysteine and phenylalanine. Only the CDR3 DNA is retained, 45 bases long and in frame from the first base. The junction carries 7 bases between V and J, which are trimmed by 0 bases and 1 base respectively. In the germline V gene, CDR1 corresponds to SGHRS and CDR2 to YFSETQ. The donors were roughly 39 Caucasian individuals from Russia, aged 6 to 90 years, who were systemically healthy. Each donor gave ten milliliters of peripheral blood, collected into EDTA-treated Vacutainer tubes. Ficoll-Paque density-gradient centrifugation was used to isolate PBMCs, with at least 6.5 million per sample. Trizol reagent was used to extract total RNA from PBMCs, with at least 5 micrograms per sample. Naive CD45RAhigh/CD27high T cell percentages were measured by flow cytometry on a PBMC aliquot from every donor.

Input material: blood. The chain uses TRBV5-1 and TRBJ2-2, with no confident D gene call. This clonotype was obtained from a woman in her sixties or seventies in good health. The DNA reads as follows: TGCGCCAGCAGCTTGGCTACGGGGAACACCGGGGAGCTGTTTTTT. Translated, it reads CASSLATGNTGELFF.